This T cell receptor beta chain was profiled in a study of cytomegalovirus exposure and HLA in healthy donors. Findings of the study overall: Subsequent analysis showed first-cohort TCR clusters tending to co-occur in around 130 validation repertoires. Despite most TCR sequences being rare, some public TCRs occurred in many donors. Listed as cytomegalovirus-associated were about 160 TCR beta chains. There were a few CMV-associated chains whose specificity for CMV antigens was confirmed in vitro.

Germline V CDR1 and CDR2: MGHRA, YSYEKL. V lost 1 base, J lost 8 bases, and 16 bases stayed unmatched. This CDR3 comprises 17 residues. This table comes from immunoSEQ multiplex PCR, and its TCRdb copy is limited to in-frame clones, with some not included. The table shows fewer than 200,000 clones, with about four fifths occurring only once. Comments on this clone: Its antigen is as yet unknown.

The source is a young woman in good health and CMV-seropositive. Input material: PBMCs. The chain employs TRBV4-1 and TRBJ1-2, with TRBD1 identical over 7 bases. The DNA for the CDR3 is TGCGCCAGCAGCCAAGCGGCCACCCCCGGGACAGCTTTCGGCTACACCTTC. It translates to CASSQAATPGTAFGYTF.